A single sample is the source of the 27 T cell receptor beta chains below, sequenced in a study of T cells in Graves' hyperthyroidism and ophthalmopathy. RNA transcripts served as the template for amplifying TCR beta CDR3 regions. In the first-round RT-PCR of the TCR CDR3, the HTBI primer set was used. TCRdb re-analysed the multiplex PCR reads in MiXCR, keeping a single row per CDR3 protein. Seen here are about half a million distinct CDR3 sequences, around a quarter observed once, and the top ten hold approximately 11%. Material: blood. The receptors derive from a woman in her 30s with Graves' ophthalmopathy.

The chain links TRBV28 to TRBJ1-2; D perhaps matches TRBD1 (6 bases). The CDR3 has 19 residues. The germline V and J ends were trimmed by 6 bases and 3 bases, with 29 bases remaining between them. CDR1 and CDR2 from the germline V gene are MDHEN and SYDVKM. Here the CDR3 reads CASSILGLQGQKEDYGYTF. Here the CDR3 DNA reads TGTGCCAGCAGCATTTTGGGCCTACAGGGTCAAAAGGAAGACTATGGCTACACCTTC.

Worth noting for this clonotype: A read error may be the cause here, since a much bigger clone is one base away. J is TRBJ2-7 and V is TRBV4-3; D possibly uses TRBD1 or TRBD2 (7 bases each). With 8 bases removed from V and 2 bases from J, the gap between germline ends came to 19 bases. Germline V CDR1 and CDR2: LGHNA, YSLEER. There are 15 residues in the CDR3. Written as DNA, the CDR3 is TGCGCCAGCTGCGAAACAGGGGAGGGGACCTACGAGCAGTACTTC. Translating it yields CASCETGEGTYEQYF.

The rearrangement links TRBV11-2 to TRBJ1-2; TRBD1 agrees at 7 bases. Germline-derived CDR1 and CDR2 are SGHAT and FQNNGV. The CDR3 is 14 residues long. V lost 5 bases and J lost 3; bases outside the gene matches: 6. The CDR3 here is CASSRLGTDYGYTF. For the CDR3, the DNA is TGTGCCAGCAGCCGGCTGGGGACAGACTATGGCTACACCTTC.

This chain joins TRBV12-3 or TRBV12-4 and TRBJ2-5; no clear D gene. Trimming pared 2 bases from V and 4 bases from J, leaving 8 bases between. CDR3 length: 13 amino acids. CDR3 coding DNA: TGTGCCAGCAGTTTACTAGTGGGAGAGACCCAGTACTTC. Encoded protein: CASSLLVGETQYF.

With regard to this clonotype: A much larger clone lies one base from this, so it may be a read error. The chain has TRBV12-3 or TRBV12-4 and TRBJ1-3, with D possibly being TRBD1 (6 bases). CDR3 length: 14 amino acids. CDR3 region: CVSTLGQNWDTIYF. For the CDR3, the DNA is TGTGTCAGCACCCTGGGACAAAACTGGGACACCATATATTTT.

This clonotype was seen only once. This chain joins TRBV28 and TRBJ2-5; 10 bases line up with TRBD1. The CDR3 has 16 amino acids. Germline CDR1 reads MDHEN; CDR2 reads SYDVKM. Trimming removed 5 bases from V and 4 bases from J; junction bases left unmatched: 10. In DNA, the CDR3 is TGTGCCAGCAGTCCCCAGACAGGGGGCTGGCGAGAGACCCAGTACTTC. Encoded protein: CASSPQTGGWRETQYF.

This clonotype has ten or more counts. The chain uses TRBV28 and TRBJ1-5; D remains ambiguous. This CDR3 region has 14 residues. Germline V gene lookup returns CDR1 MDHEN and CDR2 SYDVKM. V lost 3 bases to trimming and J lost 5 bases, with 11 bases between them. CDR3 in DNA: TGTGCCAGCAGTTTTGGCCCCGGTCATCAGCCCCAGCATTTT. Its protein is CASSFGPGHQPQHF.

This clonotype was found many times. The chain carries TRBV9 and TRBJ1-2; a possible D gene is TRBD1 (5 bases). CDR1 and CDR2 (germline): SGDLS, YYNGEE. CDR3 length: 16 residues. V was shortened by 0 bases and J by 7 bases, with 19 bases between the two germline ends. For the CDR3, the DNA is TGTGCCAGCAGCGTAGATCGGGCGGGGGGTGTGAGTGGCTACACCTTC. This encodes CASSVDRAGGVSGYTF.

This clonotype was seen a handful of times. CDR3 region: CASSSRTRGTYEQYF. CDR3 DNA sequence: TGTGCCAGCAGCTCCAGGACTAGGGGAACCTACGAGCAGTACTTC. The rearrangement links TRBV7-8 to TRBJ2-7, with TRBD2 matching 7 bases. Germline CDR1 is SGHVS and CDR2 is FQNEAQ. This CDR3 is built from 15 residues. The J segment lost 2 bases and the V segment lost 4 bases, leaving 8 bases of the junction unmatched.

There are many counts of this clonotype. The rearrangement joins TRBV20-1 to TRBJ1-1, with D perhaps TRBD1 (6 bases). Deletions cut 5 bases from V and 2 bases from J, with 9 bases between. The CDR3 length is 12 residues. Germline V gives CDR1 DFQATT, CDR2 SNEGSKA (reference sequence). The CDR3 DNA follows: TGCAGTGCTTACAGGGCAAACACTGAAGCTTTCTTT. Translating it yields CSAYRANTEAFF.

This clonotype was seen a handful of times. This sequence may be a read error, since a much larger clone differs from it by one base. The chain employs TRBV20-1 and TRBJ2-4, with 9 bases aligning to TRBD2. The CDR3 consists of 17 residues. Germline values: CDR1 DFQATT, CDR2 SNEGSKA (reference sequence). This CDR3 reads CSALGLAGMIAKNIKYF. CDR3 sequence (DNA): TGCAGTGCTCTGGGACTAGCAGGGATGATAGCCAAAAACATTAAGTACTTC.

This clonotype was recorded many times. The chain joins TRBV2 to TRBJ1-5; 9 positions match TRBD1. The length of the CDR3 is 15 residues. V shed 5 bases and J 5 bases; nucleotides not matched to a gene: 7. Germline CDR1 reads SNHLY; CDR2 reads FYNNEI. The CDR3 region is CASSPGTGLHQPQHF. CDR3 DNA sequence: TGTGCCAGCAGTCCAGGGACAGGGCTCCATCAGCCCCAGCATTTT.

Many counts were recorded for this clonotype. The V call is TRBV3-1, the J call TRBJ1-1, with unresolved D. The CDR3 length is 13 residues. CDR1 is LGHDT, CDR2 YNNKEL, per germline (reference sequence). Trimming took 1 base from V and 4 from J, leaving 7 bases between them. CDR3 region: CASSQGFGTEAFF. In nucleotides, the CDR3 is TGTGCCAGCAGCCAAGGCTTCGGCACTGAAGCTTTCTTT.

The chain links TRBV7-8 to TRBJ2-5; 9 bases line up with TRBD1. Germline V gene sequence: CDR1 SGHVS, CDR2 FQNEAQ. The CDR3 has 17 amino acids. With 2 bases clipped from V and 7 bases from J, the junction kept 14 bases outside the gene matches. The CDR3 DNA sequence: TGTGCCAGCAGCTTATTAGGGACAGGGAGGACCAAGAGGACCCAGTACTTC. It yields the protein CASSLLGTGRTKRTQYF.

This clonotype was observed at least ten times. This chain links TRBV5-1 with TRBJ2-6; D is tentatively TRBD1 or TRBD2 (5 bases each). Germline loops: CDR1 SGHRS, CDR2 YFSETQ. The CDR3 has 16 amino acids. V lost 1 base and J lost 2, with 10 bases in between. The CDR3 coding sequence is TGCGCCAGCAGCTTGAATTGGGGGACTGGGGCCAACGTCCTGACTTTC. Its protein product is CASSLNWGTGANVLTF.

For the CDR3, the DNA is TGTGCCAGCAGCCCGCAACAGGGAGCCGAGACCCAGTACTTC. Protein product: CASSPQQGAETQYF. The gene calls are TRBV11-3 and TRBJ2-5, with D possibly matching TRBD1 (6 bases). Germline CDR1 and CDR2: SGHNT and YENEEA. The CDR3 is 14 residues long. Trimming stripped 5 bases from V and 5 bases from J, with 15 bases between.

This clonotype was seen at least ten times. The chain links TRBV20-1 to TRBJ2-7; D possibly matches TRBD1 or TRBD2 (5 bases each). The CDR3 is made up of 13 amino acids. Germline CDR1 is DFQATT and CDR2 is SNEGSKA (reference sequence). Trimming took off 3 bases at V and 0 bases at J, with 9 bases between the two ends. The CDR3 protein is CSARGPTSYEQYF. In DNA form, the CDR3 reads TGCAGTGCTAGGGGACCTACCTCCTACGAGCAGTACTTC.

This clonotype was counted at least ten times. This sequence joins TRBV6-2 or TRBV6-3 and TRBJ2-7; 9 nucleotides match TRBD2. The J segment lost 1 base and the V segment lost 2 bases, leaving 9 bases of the junction unmatched. CDR3 length: 17 amino acids. Germline V gene data show CDR1 as MNHEY and CDR2 as SVGEGT. The CDR3 DNA is TGTGCCAGCAGTTACGGGCTAGCGGGGAGCTATTCCTACGAGCAGTACTTC. This sequence encodes CASSYGLAGSYSYEQYF.

This sequence joins TRBV6-2 or TRBV6-3 and TRBJ1-2; tentative D call: TRBD1 (6 bases). The germline V and J ends were trimmed by 7 bases and 7 bases, with 31 bases remaining between them. The CDR3 sequence is 18 residues long. From germline, CDR1 is MNHEY and CDR2 SVGEGT. CDR3 sequence: CASTLLGSGAGTSPGYTF. The CDR3 nucleotides are TGTGCCAGCACCCTTTTAGGATCGGGGGCTGGGACGAGTCCTGGCTACACCTTC.

This clonotype occurred many times. The chain carries TRBV19 and TRBJ2-5; D could derive from TRBD1 or TRBD2 (6 bases each). The germline V gene has CDR1 LNHDA and CDR2 SQIVND (reference sequence). CDR3 size: 13 residues. V gave up 10 bases and J gave up 4 bases, with 16 bases separating them. The CDR3 reads CATPEGGGETQYF. CDR3 coding DNA: TGTGCCACTCCTGAGGGGGGAGGAGAGACCCAGTACTTC.

This clonotype has a count of ten or more. The genes are TRBV12-3 or TRBV12-4 and TRBJ1-2; 9 bases are shared with TRBD1. CDR3 length equals 14 residues. V trimming: 6 bases; J trimming: 8 bases; junction bases outside the gene matches: 10. CDR3 amino acids: CASSLWDRAMGYTF. The CDR3, as DNA: TGTGCCAGCAGCTTATGGGACAGGGCTATGGGCTACACCTTC.

This clonotype was detected a few times. This chain links TRBV30 with TRBJ1-5; possibly TRBD1 for D (6 bases). CDR1 is GTSNPN, CDR2 SVGIG, per germline (reference sequence). This CDR3 is built from 13 residues. Trimming pared 3 bases from V and 4 bases from J, leaving 10 bases between. CDR3 sequence: CAWSSDSNQPQHF. CDR3 nucleotide sequence: TGTGCCTGGAGCTCGGACAGTAATCAGCCCCAGCATTTT.

This clonotype was recorded many times. The chain has TRBV7-8 and TRBJ2-7; D is perhaps TRBD1 (6 bases). Germline lookup yields CDR1 SGHVS and CDR2 FQNEAQ. The V end was cut by 1 base, the J end by 0 bases, with 7 bases between. This CDR3 comprises 14 residues. This CDR3 reads CASSLGTASYEQYF. Written as DNA, the CDR3 is TGTGCCAGCAGCTTAGGGACAGCCTCCTACGAGCAGTACTTC.

This clonotype was counted many times. The gene calls are TRBV7-9 and TRBJ1-5, with D possibly being TRBD1 (5 bases). The CDR3 is made up of 15 amino acids. V was shortened by 3 bases and J by 6 bases, with 15 bases between the two germline ends. Germline values: CDR1 SEHNR, CDR2 FQNEAQ (reference sequence). The CDR3 DNA reads TGTGCCAGCAGCTTGTCGGCAGGGACGGGTCAGCCCCAGCATTTT. Its translation: CASSLSAGTGQPQHF.

This clonotype was observed many times. The J gene is TRBJ2-7, the V gene TRBV6-1; the match to TRBD1 covers 7 bases. CDR3 length equals 14 residues. Germline lookup yields CDR1 MNHNS and CDR2 SASEGT. V lost 7 bases, J lost 1 base, and 7 bases stayed unmatched. CDR3: CASNPYRGSYEQYF. The CDR3 DNA sequence: TGTGCCAGCAATCCTTACAGGGGATCCTACGAGCAGTACTTC.

At least ten counts were recorded for this clonotype. This chain uses TRBV6-1 with TRBJ1-1; D gene uncertain. The CDR3 consists of 16 residues. The germline gives CDR1 MNHNS, CDR2 SASEGT. Trimming stripped 5 bases from V and 1 base from J, with 17 bases between. The CDR3 here is CASSSKIRTRNTEAFF. The CDR3 coding sequence is TGTGCCAGCAGTAGTAAGATCCGGACGCGGAACACTGAAGCTTTCTTT.

This clonotype appeared many times. The V call is TRBV13, the J call TRBJ1-5, with D unresolved. The length of the CDR3 is 17 residues. Germline lookup yields CDR1 PRHDT and CDR2 FYEKMQ (reference sequence). V lost 2 bases and J lost 0, with 14 bases in between. CDR3 bases: TGTGCCAGCAGCTTAAGAGGCCACGGAACTAGCAATCAGCCCCAGCATTTT. Amino acid sequence: CASSLRGHGTSNQPQHF.